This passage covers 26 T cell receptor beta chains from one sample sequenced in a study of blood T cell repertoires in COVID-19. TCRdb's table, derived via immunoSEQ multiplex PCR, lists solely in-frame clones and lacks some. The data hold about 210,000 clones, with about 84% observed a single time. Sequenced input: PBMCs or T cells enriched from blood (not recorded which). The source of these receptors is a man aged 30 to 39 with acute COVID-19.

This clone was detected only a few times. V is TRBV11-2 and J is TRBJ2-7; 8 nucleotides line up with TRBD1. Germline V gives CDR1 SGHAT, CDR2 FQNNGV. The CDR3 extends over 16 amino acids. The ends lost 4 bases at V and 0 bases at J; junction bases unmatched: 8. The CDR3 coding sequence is TGTGCCAGCAGCTCGCGAGGGACAGGTAGCTCCTACGAGCAGTACTTC. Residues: CASSSRGTGSSYEQYF.

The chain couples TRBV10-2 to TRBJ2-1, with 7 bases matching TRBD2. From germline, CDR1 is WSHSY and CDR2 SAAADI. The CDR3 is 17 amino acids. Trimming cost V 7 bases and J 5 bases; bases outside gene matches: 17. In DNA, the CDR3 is TGCGCCAGCAAACACGATTCTAGCGGAACACGAAACAATGAGCAGTTCTTC. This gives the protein CASKHDSSGTRNNEQFF.

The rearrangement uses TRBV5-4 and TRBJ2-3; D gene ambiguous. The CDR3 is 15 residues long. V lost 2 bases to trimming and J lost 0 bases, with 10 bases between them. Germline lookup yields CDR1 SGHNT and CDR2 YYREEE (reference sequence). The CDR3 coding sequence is TGTGCCAGCAGCTTATTCACCGGGAGCACAGATACGCAGTATTTT. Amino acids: CASSLFTGSTDTQYF.

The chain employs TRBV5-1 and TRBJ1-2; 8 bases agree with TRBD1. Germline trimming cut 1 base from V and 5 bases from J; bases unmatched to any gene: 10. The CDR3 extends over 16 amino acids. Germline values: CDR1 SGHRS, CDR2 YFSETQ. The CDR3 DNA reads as TGCGCCAGCAGCTTGTACACAGGGGGTAACCCGTATGGCTACACCTTC. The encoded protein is CASSLYTGGNPYGYTF. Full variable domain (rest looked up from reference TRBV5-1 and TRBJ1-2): KAGVTQTPRYLIKTRGQQVTLSCSPISGHRSVSWYQQTPGQGLQFLFEYFSETQRNKGNFPGRFSGRQFSNSRSEMNVSTLELGDSALYLCASSLYTGGNPYGYTFGSGTRLTVV.

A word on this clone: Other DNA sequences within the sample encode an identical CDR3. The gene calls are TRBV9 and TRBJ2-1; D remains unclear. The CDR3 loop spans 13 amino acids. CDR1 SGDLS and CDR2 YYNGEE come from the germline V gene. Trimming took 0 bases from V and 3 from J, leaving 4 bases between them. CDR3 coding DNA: TGTGCCAGCAGCGTAGGGAGCTACAATGAGCAGTTCTTC. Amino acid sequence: CASSVGSYNEQFF.

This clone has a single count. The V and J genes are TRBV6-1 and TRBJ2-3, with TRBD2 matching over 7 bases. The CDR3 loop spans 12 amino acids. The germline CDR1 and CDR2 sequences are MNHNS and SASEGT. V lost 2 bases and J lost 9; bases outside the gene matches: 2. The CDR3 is CASSELGGTQYF. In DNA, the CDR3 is TGTGCCAGCAGTGAACTGGGGGGGACGCAGTATTTT.

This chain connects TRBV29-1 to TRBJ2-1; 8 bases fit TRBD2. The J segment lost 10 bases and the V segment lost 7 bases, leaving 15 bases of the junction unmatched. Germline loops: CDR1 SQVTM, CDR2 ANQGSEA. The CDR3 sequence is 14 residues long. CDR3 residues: CSASGLVYVGEQFF. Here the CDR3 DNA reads TGCAGCGCCTCGGGACTAGTTTACGTTGGGGAGCAGTTCTTC.

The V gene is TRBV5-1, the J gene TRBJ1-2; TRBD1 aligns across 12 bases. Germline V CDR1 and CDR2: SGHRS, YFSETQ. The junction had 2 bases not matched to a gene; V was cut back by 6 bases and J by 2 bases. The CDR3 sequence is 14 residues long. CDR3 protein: CASTGTGGNYGYTF. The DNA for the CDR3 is TGCGCCAGCACCGGGACAGGGGGCAACTATGGCTACACCTTC.

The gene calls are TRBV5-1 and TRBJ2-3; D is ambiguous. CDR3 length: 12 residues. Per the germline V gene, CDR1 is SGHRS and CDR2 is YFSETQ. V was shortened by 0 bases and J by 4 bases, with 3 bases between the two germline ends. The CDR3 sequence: CASSLASDTQYF. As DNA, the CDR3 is TGCGCCAGCAGCTTGGCTTCAGATACGCAGTATTTT.

Here the CDR3 DNA reads TGTGCCAGCAGTGGGACAGGGGGTAACCAAGAGACCCAGTACTTC. It yields the protein CASSGTGGNQETQYF. V is TRBV2 and J is TRBJ2-5; 10 bases agree with TRBD1. Trimming cost V 4 bases and J 0 bases; bases outside gene matches: 2. The CDR3 consists of 15 residues. Per germline, CDR1 SNHLY and CDR2 FYNNEI. Looking up the rest from reference TRBV2 and TRBJ2-5 gives the full variable domain: EPEVTQTPSHQVTQMGQEVILRCVPISNHLYFYWYRQILGQKVEFLVSFYNNEISEKSEIFDDQFSVERPDGSNFTLKIRSTKLEDSAMYFCASSGTGGNQETQYFGPGTRLLVL.

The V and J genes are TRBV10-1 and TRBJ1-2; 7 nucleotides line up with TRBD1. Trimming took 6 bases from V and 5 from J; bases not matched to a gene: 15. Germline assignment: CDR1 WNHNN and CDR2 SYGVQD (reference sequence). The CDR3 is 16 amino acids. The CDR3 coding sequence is TGCGCCAGCAGCGTTTCCCGACAGGGTGGTTTGTATGGCTACACCTTC. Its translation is CASSVSRQGGLYGYTF.

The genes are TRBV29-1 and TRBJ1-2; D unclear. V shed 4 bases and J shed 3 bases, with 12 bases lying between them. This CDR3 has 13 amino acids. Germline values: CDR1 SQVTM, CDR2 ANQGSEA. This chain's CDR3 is CSVVLQVDYGYTF. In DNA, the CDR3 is TGCAGCGTTGTTCTTCAGGTCGACTATGGCTACACCTTC.

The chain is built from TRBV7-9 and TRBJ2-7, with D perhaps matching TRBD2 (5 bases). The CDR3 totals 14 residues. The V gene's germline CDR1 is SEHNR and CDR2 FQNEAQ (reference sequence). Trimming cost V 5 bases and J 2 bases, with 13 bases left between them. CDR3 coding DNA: TGTGCCAGCAGCCCGGAGGAGCGTACCTACGAGCAGTACTTC. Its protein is CASSPEERTYEQYF.

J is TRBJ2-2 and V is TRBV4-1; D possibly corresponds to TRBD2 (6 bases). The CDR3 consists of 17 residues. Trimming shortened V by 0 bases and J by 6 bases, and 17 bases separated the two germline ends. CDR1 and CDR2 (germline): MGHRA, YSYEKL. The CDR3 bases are TGCGCCAGCAGCCAAGATATTGCGGCGGGGCGTCCCGGGGAGCTGTTTTTT. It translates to CASSQDIAAGRPGELFF.

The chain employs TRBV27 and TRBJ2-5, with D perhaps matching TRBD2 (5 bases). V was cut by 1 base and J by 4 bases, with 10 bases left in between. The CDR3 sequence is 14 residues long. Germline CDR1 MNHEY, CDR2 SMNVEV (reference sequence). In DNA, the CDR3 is TGTGCCAGCAGTTTATATGTAGGAGGAGAGACCCAGTACTTC. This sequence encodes CASSLYVGGETQYF.

The CDR3 spells CASSMVGGSYNEQFF. CDR3 DNA: TGCGCCAGCAGCATGGTGGGGGGTTCCTACAATGAGCAGTTCTTC. This chain joins TRBV5-1 and TRBJ2-1, with D tentatively TRBD2 (6 bases). Trimming took 4 bases from V and 1 from J, leaving 12 bases between them. Germline lookup yields CDR1 SGHRS and CDR2 YFSETQ. CDR3 length equals 15 residues.

In DNA form, the CDR3 reads TGTGCCAGCAGCCCTGGGGCGGGGTCGGAATCCGGGGAGCTGTTTTTT. Protein product: CASSPGAGSESGELFF. V is TRBV7-3 and J is TRBJ2-2, with D possibly matching TRBD2 (6 bases). The germline CDR1 and CDR2 sequences are SGHTA and FQGTGA. The CDR3 is 16 amino acids. Trimming took off 5 bases at V and 6 bases at J, with 19 bases between the two ends.

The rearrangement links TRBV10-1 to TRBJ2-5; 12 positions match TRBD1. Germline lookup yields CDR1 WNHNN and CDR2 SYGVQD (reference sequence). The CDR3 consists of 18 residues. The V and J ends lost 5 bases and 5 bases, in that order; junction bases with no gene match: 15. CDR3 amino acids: CASSLRTGTGGGEETQYF. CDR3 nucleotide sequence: TGCGCCAGCAGTCTCCGAACCGGGACAGGGGGCGGAGAGGAGACCCAGTACTTC.

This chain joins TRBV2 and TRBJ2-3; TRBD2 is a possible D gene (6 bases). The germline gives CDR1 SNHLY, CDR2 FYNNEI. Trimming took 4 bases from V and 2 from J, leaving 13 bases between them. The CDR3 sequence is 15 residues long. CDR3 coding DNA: TGTGCCAGCAGTGTAGCGGCGGCCTACACAGATACGCAGTATTTT. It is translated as CASSVAAAYTDTQYF.

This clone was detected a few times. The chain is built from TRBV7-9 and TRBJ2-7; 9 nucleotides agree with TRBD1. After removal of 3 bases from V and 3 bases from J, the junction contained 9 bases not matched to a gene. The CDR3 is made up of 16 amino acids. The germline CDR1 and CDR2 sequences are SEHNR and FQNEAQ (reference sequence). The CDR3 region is CASSFRPGQGDYEQYF. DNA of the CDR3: TGTGCCAGCAGCTTTCGCCCGGGACAGGGAGACTACGAGCAGTACTTC.

CDR3: CASSETHSITEAFF. The CDR3 nucleotides read TGTGCCAGCAGTGAAACTCATTCCATCACTGAAGCTTTCTTT. The V gene is TRBV2, the J gene TRBJ1-1, with no clear D. Trimming shortened V by 2 bases and J by 4 bases, and 11 bases separated the two germline ends. This CDR3 has 14 amino acids. Per the germline V gene, CDR1 is SNHLY and CDR2 is FYNNEI.

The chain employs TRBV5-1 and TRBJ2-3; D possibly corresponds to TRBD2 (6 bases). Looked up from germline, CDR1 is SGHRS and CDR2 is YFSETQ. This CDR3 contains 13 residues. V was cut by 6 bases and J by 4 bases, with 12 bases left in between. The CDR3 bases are TGCGCCAGCAAAGTAGCGGTGGCAGATACGCAGTATTTT. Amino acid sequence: CASKVAVADTQYF.

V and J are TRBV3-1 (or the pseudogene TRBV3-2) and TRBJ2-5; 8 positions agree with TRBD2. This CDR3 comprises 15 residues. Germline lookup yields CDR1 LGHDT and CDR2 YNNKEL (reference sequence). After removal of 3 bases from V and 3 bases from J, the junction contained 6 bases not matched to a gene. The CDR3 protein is CASSQKGTSKETQYF. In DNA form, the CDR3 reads TGTGCCAGCAGCCAGAAGGGGACTAGTAAAGAGACCCAGTACTTC.

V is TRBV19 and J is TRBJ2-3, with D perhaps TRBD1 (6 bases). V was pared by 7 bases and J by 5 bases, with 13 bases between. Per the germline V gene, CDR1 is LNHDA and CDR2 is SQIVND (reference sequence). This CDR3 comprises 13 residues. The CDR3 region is CASKTTGQDTQYF. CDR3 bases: TGTGCCAGTAAAACAACAGGGCAAGATACGCAGTATTTT.

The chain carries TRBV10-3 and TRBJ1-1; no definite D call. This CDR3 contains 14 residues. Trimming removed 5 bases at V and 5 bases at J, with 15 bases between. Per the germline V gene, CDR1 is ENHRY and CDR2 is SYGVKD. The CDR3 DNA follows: TGTGCCATCAGTATGACGGGTACGGGAACTGAAGCTTTCTTT. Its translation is CAISMTGTGTEAFF.

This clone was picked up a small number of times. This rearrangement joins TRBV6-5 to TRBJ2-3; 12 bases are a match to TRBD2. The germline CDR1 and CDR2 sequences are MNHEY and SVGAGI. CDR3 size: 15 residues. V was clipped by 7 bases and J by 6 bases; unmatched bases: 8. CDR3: CASIPSGGAVDTQYF. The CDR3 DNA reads TGTGCCAGCATCCCTAGCGGGGGGGCAGTGGATACGCAGTATTTT.